This T cell receptor beta chain derives from a study of patients and donors after allogeneic stem cell transplantation. MiXCR was run by TCRdb on the RT-PCR reads, yielding one entry per CDR3 protein. The sample contains about 150,000 distinct CDR3 sequences, over 30% of which appear only once. Germline V gene sequence: CDR1 MDHEN, CDR2 SYDVKM. Trimming left V 6 bases short and J 5 bases short, with 11 bases between. This CDR3 region has 13 residues. The genes are TRBV28 and TRBJ2-1; D could derive from TRBD1 or TRBD2 (5 bases each). This clonotype was obtained from a human donor who was either an allogeneic HSCT recipient or a stem cell or donor lymphocyte infusion donor (not recorded which). It is not recorded whose cells these are; they may come from a transplant donor. Input material: blood, either unsorted or a sorted T cell fraction (not recorded which). DNA of the CDR3: TGTGCCAGCAGGCCGGGGCGGAACAATGAGCAGTTCTTC. It translates to CASRPGRNNEQFF.